This entry is about one T cell receptor (beta chain). The data were produced by immunoSEQ multiplex PCR, yet TCRdb's version contains in-frame clones alone and is incomplete. The table has fewer than 35,000 clones, roughly 92% seen once. This sample was included in a study of T cell responses to AZD1222 COVID-19 vaccine. Germline values: CDR1 SEHNR, CDR2 FQNEAQ (reference sequence). V lost 6 bases and J lost 8; bases outside the gene matches: 18. The CDR3 contains 16 residues. The material sequenced was peripheral blood, taken on day 0 of AZD1222 vaccination. The chain is built from TRBV7-9 and TRBJ1-2; TRBD1 agrees at 7 bases. The receptor comes from an adult in good health. The CDR3 DNA is TGTGCCAGCAGTAAACGGGACAGCAATATAGAGGAGGGCTACACCTTC. Translating it yields CASSKRDSNIEEGYTF.